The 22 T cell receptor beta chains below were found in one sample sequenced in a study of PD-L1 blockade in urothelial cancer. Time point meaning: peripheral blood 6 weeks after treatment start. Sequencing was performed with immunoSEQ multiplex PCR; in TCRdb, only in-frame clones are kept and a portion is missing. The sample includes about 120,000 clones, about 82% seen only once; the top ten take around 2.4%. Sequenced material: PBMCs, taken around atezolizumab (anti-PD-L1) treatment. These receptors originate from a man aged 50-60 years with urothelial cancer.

In DNA, the CDR3 is TGTGCCAGCAGTTTATTGGGACTAGCGACGGGGCAGTTCTTC. Amino acid sequence: CASSLLGLATGQFF. The chain joins TRBV27 to TRBJ2-1, with 10 bases identical to TRBD2. Trimming took 1 base from V and 12 from J; bases not matched to a gene: 6. CDR3 size: 14 residues. CDR1 and CDR2 (germline): MNHEY, SMNVEV (reference sequence).

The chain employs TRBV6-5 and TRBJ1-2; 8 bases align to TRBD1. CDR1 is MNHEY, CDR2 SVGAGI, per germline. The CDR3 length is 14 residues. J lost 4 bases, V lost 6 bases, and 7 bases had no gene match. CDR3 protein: CASRPGGAGYGYTF. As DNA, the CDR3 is TGTGCCAGCAGGCCAGGGGGCGCAGGCTATGGCTACACCTTC.

The CDR3 bases are TGTGCCACCAGCAGACCTAACAGGGTGAATGAAAAACTGTTTTTT. It yields the protein CATSRPNRVNEKLFF. The chain is built from TRBV15 and TRBJ1-4; possibly TRBD1 for D (6 bases). The germline CDR1 and CDR2 sequences are LNHNV and YYDKDF (reference sequence). The CDR3 consists of 15 residues. The V end lost 2 bases, the J end lost 5 bases, and 12 bases lay between the germline ends. Variable domain in full (rest from reference TRBV15 and TRBJ1-4): DAMVIQNPRYQVTQFGKPVTLSCSQTLNHNVMYWYQQKSSQAPKLLFHYYDKDFNNEADTPDNFQSRRPNTSFCFLDIRSPGLGDTAMYLCATSRPNRVNEKLFFGSGTQLSVL.

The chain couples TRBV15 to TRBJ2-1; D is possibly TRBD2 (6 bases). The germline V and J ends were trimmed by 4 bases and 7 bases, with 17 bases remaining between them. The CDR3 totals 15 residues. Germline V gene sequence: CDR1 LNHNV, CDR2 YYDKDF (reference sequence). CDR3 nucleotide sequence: TGTGCCACCAGCAAAGCGGAGGCCGGAGGGAATGAGCAGTTCTTC. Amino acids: CATSKAEAGGNEQFF. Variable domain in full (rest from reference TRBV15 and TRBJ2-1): DAMVIQNPRYQVTQFGKPVTLSCSQTLNHNVMYWYQQKSSQAPKLLFHYYDKDFNNEADTPDNFQSRRPNTSFCFLDIRSPGLGDTAMYLCATSKAEAGGNEQFFGPGTRLTVL.

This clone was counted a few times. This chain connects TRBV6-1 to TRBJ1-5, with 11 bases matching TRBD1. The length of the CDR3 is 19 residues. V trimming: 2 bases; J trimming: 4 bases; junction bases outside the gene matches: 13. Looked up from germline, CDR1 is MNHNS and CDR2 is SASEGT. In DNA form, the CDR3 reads TGTGCCAGCAGTGAAAGAAGGACAGGGGGCCTCCCCAGAAATCAGCCCCAGCATTTT. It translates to CASSERRTGGLPRNQPQHF.

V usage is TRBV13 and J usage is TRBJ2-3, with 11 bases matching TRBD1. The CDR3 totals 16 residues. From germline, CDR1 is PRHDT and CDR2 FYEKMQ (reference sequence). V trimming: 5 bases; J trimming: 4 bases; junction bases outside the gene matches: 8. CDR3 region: CASSTRTGGASDTQYF. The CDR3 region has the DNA TGTGCCAGCAGCACGAGGACAGGGGGCGCCTCAGATACGCAGTATTTT.

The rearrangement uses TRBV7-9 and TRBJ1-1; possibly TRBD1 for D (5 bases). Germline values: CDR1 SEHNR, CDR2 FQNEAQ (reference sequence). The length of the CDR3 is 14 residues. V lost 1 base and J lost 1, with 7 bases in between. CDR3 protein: CASSLDGGNTEAFF. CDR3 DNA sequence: TGTGCCAGCAGCTTAGACGGGGGGAACACTGAAGCTTTCTTT. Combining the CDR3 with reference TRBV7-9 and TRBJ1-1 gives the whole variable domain DTGVSQNPRHKITKRGQNVTFRCDPISEHNRLYWYRQTLGQGPEFLTYFQNEAQLEKSRLLSDRFSAERPKGSFSTLEIQRTEQGDSAMYLCASSLDGGNTEAFFGQGTRLTVV.

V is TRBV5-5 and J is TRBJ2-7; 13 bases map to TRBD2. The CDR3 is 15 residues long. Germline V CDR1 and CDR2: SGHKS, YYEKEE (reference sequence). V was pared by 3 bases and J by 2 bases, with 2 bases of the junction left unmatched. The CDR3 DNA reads TGTGCCAGCAGCTCGGGGACTAGCGGGACCTACGAGCAGTACTTC. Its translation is CASSSGTSGTYEQYF.

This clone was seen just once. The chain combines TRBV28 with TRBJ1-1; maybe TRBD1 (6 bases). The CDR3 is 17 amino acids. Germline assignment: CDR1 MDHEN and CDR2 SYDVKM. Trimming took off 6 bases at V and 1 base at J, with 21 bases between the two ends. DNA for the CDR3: TGTGCCAGCAGACCAAGTATACACAGGGTAACGAACACTGAAGCTTTCTTT. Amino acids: CASRPSIHRVTNTEAFF.

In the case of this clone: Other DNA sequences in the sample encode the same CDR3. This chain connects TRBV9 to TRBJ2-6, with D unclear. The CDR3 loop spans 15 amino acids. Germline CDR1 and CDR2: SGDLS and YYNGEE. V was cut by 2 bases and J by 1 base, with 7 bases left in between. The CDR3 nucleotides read TGTGCCAGCAGCGTCTCCGGGTCTGGGGCCAACGTCCTGACTTTC. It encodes CASSVSGSGANVLTF.

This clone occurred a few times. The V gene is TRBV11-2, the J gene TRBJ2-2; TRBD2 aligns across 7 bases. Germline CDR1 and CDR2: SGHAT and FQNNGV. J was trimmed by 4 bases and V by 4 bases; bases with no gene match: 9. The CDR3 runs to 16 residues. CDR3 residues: CASSSRLALRTGELFF. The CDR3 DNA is TGTGCCAGCAGCTCCAGACTAGCACTTCGCACCGGGGAGCTGTTTTTT. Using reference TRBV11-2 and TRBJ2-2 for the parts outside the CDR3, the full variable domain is EAGVAQSPRYKIIEKRQSVAFWCNPISGHATLYWYQQILGQGPKLLIQFQNNGVVDDSQLPKDRFSAERLKGVDSTLKIQPAKLEDSAVYLCASSSRLALRTGELFFGEGSRLTVL.

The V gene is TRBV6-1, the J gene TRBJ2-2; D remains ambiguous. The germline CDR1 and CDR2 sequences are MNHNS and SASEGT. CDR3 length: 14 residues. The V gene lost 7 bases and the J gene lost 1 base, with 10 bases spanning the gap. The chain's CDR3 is CASIPRLNTGELFF. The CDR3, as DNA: TGTGCCAGCATCCCCAGGCTGAACACCGGGGAGCTGTTTTTT.

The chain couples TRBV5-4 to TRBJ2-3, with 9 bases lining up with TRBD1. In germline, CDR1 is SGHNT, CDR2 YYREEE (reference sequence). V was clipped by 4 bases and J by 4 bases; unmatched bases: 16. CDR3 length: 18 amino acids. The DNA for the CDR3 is TGTGCCAGCAGCCGCCCTCCCGGGACAGGGTTTCGAGCAGATACGCAGTATTTT. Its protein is CASSRPPGTGFRADTQYF.

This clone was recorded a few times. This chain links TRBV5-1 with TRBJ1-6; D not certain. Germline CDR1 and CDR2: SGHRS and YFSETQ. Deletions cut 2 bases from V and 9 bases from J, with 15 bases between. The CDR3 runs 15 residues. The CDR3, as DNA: TGCGCCAGCAGCTTATGGACTGCCGACGGTTCACCCCTCCACTTT. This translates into CASSLWTADGSPLHF.

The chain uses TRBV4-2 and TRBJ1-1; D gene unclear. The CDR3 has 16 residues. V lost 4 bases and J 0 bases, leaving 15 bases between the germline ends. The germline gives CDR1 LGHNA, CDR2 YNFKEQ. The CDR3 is CASSLAVRGLNTEAFF. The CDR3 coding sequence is TGTGCCAGCAGCCTCGCGGTTCGGGGTTTGAACACTGAAGCTTTCTTT.

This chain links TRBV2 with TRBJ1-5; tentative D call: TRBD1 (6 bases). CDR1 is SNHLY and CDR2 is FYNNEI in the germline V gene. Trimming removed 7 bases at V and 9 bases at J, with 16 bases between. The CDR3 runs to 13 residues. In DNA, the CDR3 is TGTGCCAGCATGGAGGACAGTCTACGGCCCCAGCATTTT. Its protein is CASMEDSLRPQHF. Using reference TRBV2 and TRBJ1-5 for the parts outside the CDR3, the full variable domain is EPEVTQTPSHQVTQMGQEVILRCVPISNHLYFYWYRQILGQKVEFLVSFYNNEISEKSEIFDDQFSVERPDGSNFTLKIRSTKLEDSAMYFCASMEDSLRPQHFGDGTRLSIL.

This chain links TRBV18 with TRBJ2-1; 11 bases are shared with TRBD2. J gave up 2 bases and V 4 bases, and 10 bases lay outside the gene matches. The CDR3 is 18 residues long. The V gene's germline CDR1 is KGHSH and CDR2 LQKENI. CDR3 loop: CASSQGTSGGIPYNEQFF. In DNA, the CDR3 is TGTGCCAGCTCACAAGGGACTAGCGGAGGCATTCCCTACAATGAGCAGTTCTTC.

CDR3 residues: CASSQDSGELAGELFF. As DNA, the CDR3 is TGCGCCAGCAGCCAAGATTCGGGGGAGCTGGCCGGGGAGCTGTTTTTT. The chain recombines TRBV4-1 with TRBJ2-2; D might be TRBD2 (6 bases). Germline V CDR1 and CDR2: MGHRA, YSYEKL. Trimming cost V 0 bases and J 6 bases, with 14 bases left between them. This CDR3 is built from 16 residues.

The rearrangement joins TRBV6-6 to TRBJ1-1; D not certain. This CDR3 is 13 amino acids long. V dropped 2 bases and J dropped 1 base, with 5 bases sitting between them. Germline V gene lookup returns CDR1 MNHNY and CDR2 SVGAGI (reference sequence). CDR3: CASSYGQNTEAFF. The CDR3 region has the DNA TGTGCCAGCAGTTACGGGCAGAACACTGAAGCTTTCTTT.

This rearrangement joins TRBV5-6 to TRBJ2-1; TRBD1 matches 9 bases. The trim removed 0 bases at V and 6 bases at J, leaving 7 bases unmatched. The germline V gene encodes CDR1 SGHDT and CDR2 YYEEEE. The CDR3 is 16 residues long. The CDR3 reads CASSLVGQGLSNEQFF. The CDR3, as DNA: TGTGCCAGCAGCTTGGTGGGACAGGGCCTCTCCAATGAGCAGTTCTTC.

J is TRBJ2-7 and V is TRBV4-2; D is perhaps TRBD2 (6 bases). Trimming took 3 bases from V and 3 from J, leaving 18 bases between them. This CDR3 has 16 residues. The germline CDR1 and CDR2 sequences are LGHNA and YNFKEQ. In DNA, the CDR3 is TGTGCCAGCAGCCAGAATAGCGGAAATCCTGGCTACGAGCAGTACTTC. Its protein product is CASSQNSGNPGYEQYF.

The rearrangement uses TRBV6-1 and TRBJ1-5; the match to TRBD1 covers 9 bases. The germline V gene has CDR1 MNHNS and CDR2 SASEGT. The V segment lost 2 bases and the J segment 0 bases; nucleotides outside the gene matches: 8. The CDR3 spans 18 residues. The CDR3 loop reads CASSESGQGVYSNQPQHF. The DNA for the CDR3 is TGTGCCAGCAGTGAATCGGGACAGGGTGTATATAGCAATCAGCCCCAGCATTTT.